This TCR beta chain was identified during a study of identical twins. Each CDR3 protein gets one entry after TCRdb re-called the 5' RACE reads with MiXCR. Of about 690,000 distinct CDR3 sequences in the sample, 5.5% to 7.5% were seen once. The length of the CDR3 is 16 residues. V was trimmed by 8 bases and J by 3 bases, leaving 19 bases between them. Germline CDR1 and CDR2: SGHNT and YENEEA. The TCR was taken from a man younger than 35 in good health. The sequenced sample was naive T cells sorted from blood. The V gene is TRBV11-3, the J gene TRBJ2-2; tentatively, D is TRBD1 (6 bases). For the CDR3, the DNA is TGTGCCAGCGCTGGGGGCAGGAGAGATTACACCGGGGAGCTGTTTTTT. Its protein product is CASAGGRRDYTGELFF.